This TCR beta chain originates from a study of T cells in Graves' hyperthyroidism and ophthalmopathy. Broader study findings: In the analysis, a 13 V-J model separated ophthalmopathy from stable hyperthyroidism. Blood also carried most thyroid clonotypes expanded above 0.001.

Amplification yielded TCR beta CDR3 regions, with RNA transcripts as the source. Researchers ran a first-round RT-PCR on the TCR CDR3 using the HTBI primer set. Each CDR3 protein gets one entry after TCRdb re-called the multiplex PCR reads with MiXCR. The data show roughly 510,000 distinct CDR3 sequences, with around 50% seen just once and about 45% held by the top ten. In this sample, this clonotype turned up a few times. Its antigen is undetermined. Criteria for exclusion of patients were uncontrolled infection, other autoimmune disease, pregnancy or lactation. The sequence derives from an adult woman with Graves' disease, either hyperthyroidism or ophthalmopathy (not recorded which). The material sequenced was peripheral blood or thyroid tissue (not recorded which).

The CDR3 region is CASSDEVSGANVLTF. CDR3 in DNA: TGTGCCAGCAGTGATGAAGTCTCTGGGGCCAACGTCCTGACTTTC. V is TRBV6-1 and J is TRBJ2-6; D is unresolved. V was trimmed by 3 bases and J by 0 bases, leaving 6 bases between them. CDR3 length: 15 residues. Germline CDR1 is MNHNS and CDR2 is SASEGT.